This record looks at one TCR beta chain sequence and its context. This record comes from a study of cytotoxic CD8 clonotypes in ibrutinib-treated CLL. On the study more broadly: The patient breakdown showed about ten relapsed/refractory and about 16 treatment-naive cases, with fewer than 18 IGHV unmutated.

The ends lost 4 bases at V and 1 base at J; junction bases unmatched: 6. CDR1 is SGDLS and CDR2 is YYNGEE in the germline V gene. This CDR3 spans 15 amino acids. The authors obtained roughly 1.8 micrograms of genomic DNA from cryopreserved PBMCs for TCR beta libraries. The assay was immunoSEQ multiplex PCR, and TCRdb's table has in-frame clones only and misses some. The table shows approximately 300,000 clones, with around four fifths occurring only once. The receptor was derived from a human donor with chronic lymphocytic leukemia. The chain is built from TRBV9 and TRBJ2-7, with 9 bases fitting TRBD2. The sample was PBMCs, taken before ibrutinib treatment. CDR3 sequence: CASSPGTSLSYEQYF. The DNA of the CDR3 is TGTGCCAGCAGCCCCGGGACTAGCCTTTCCTACGAGCAGTACTTC.